This TCR beta chain was found in a study of T cell repertoires in cytomegalovirus infection. At the level of the study: Carrying CMV and the relevant HLA type showed in public TCR beta signatures.

V dropped 5 bases and J dropped 1 base, with 11 bases sitting between them. The CDR3 has 15 amino acids. The V gene's germline CDR1 is SGHAT and CDR2 FQNNGV. Regarding the study as a whole: CMV carriers with the relevant HLA were identified by cumulative public TCR beta family frequency. Predominance within the ex vivo response was attributable to HLA-C-restricted CMV-specific TCR beta clonotypes.

TCRdb reprocessed the reads with MiXCR, giving one entry per CDR3 protein. In the table there are 200,000 or so distinct CDR3 sequences, 28% of which are singletons. In its sample, this clonotype was seen a few times. Antigen: not known. Sequencing was carried out using PBMCs. The chain recombines TRBV11-2 with TRBJ2-2, with D perhaps matching TRBD2 (6 bases). The sequence derives from a human donor in good health (CMV status not recorded). Some clones in this sample may be carry-over from other donors' samples. The CDR3 nucleotides are TGTGCCAGCAGCCGGGACTTCCTGAACACCGGGGAGCTGTTTTTT. It is translated as CASSRDFLNTGELFF.